A selection of T cell receptor beta chains follows, all from one sample in a study of cytomegalovirus exposure and HLA in healthy donors. Only in-frame clones appear in the TCRdb table, and some are missing; sequencing was by immunoSEQ multiplex PCR. The table lists approximately 160,000 clones, about four fifths of them singletons. Sequenced input: PBMCs. All receptors derive from a man aged 30-40 years in good health and CMV-seropositive. The CDR3 runs from the conserved cysteine through the conserved F or W. Fields, in order: CDR3 length, D gene, V gene, clone size, J gene, CDR3 protein, CDR3 DNA. The D gene is left open where the match is weak. Clone size is shown for a subset of rows, as once, few, many or a class of expanded clone.

16,TRBD2,TRBV5-1,.,TRBJ2-1,CASSLIRGSSYNEQFF,TGCGCCAGCAGCTTGATTCGCGGGAGCTCCTACAATGAGCAGTTCTTC
18,TRBD1,TRBV5-4,.,TRBJ1-5,CASSPPWDRAVGNQPQHF,TGTGCCAGCAGCCCGCCCTGGGACAGGGCCGTAGGCAATCAGCCCCAGCATTTT
16,.,TRBV5-6,few,TRBJ1-3,CASSLQGGPEGNTIYF,TGTGCCAGCAGCCTGCAAGGTGGGCCAGAGGGAAACACCATATATTTT
15,TRBD2,TRBV30,.,TRBJ2-5,CAWSVGLAGVETQYF,TGTGCCTGGAGTGTAGGACTAGCGGGAGTGGAGACCCAGTACTTC
15,.,TRBV5-8,.,TRBJ2-1,CASSLAYYGDNEQFF,TGTGCCAGCAGCTTGGCATATTACGGAGACAATGAGCAGTTCTTC
12,.,TRBV28,.,TRBJ1-4,CASSLLGRALFF,TGTGCCAGCAGTTTATTGGGGAGGGCACTGTTTTTT
17,.,TRBV5-6,.,TRBJ2-6,CASSTRWVAAGANGLTF,TGTGCCAGCAGCACCCGTTGGGTAGCGGCGGGGGCCAACGGCCTGACTTTC
14,.,TRBV2,.,TRBJ1-6,CASGFGAGAPPLHF,TGTGCCAGCGGGTTCGGGGCAGGGGCACCACCCCTCCACTTT
15,TRBD1,TRBV6-5,few,TRBJ1-2,CASSFPGQGDYGYTF,TGTGCCAGCAGTTTTCCGGGACAGGGGGACTATGGCTACACCTTC
13,TRBD2,TRBV27,.,TRBJ2-1,CASSLKTSGEQFF,TGCGCCAGCAGTTTAAAAACTAGCGGGGAGCAGTTCTTC
12,TRBD1,TRBV7-9,.,TRBJ1-1,CASSSPTGEAFF,TGTGCCAGCAGCTCCCCGACAGGGGAAGCTTTCTTT
15,TRBD1,TRBV7-2,.,TRBJ1-5,CASSLQGAGGQPQHF,TGTGCCAGCAGCTTACAGGGGGCAGGGGGACAGCCCCAGCATTTT
15,TRBD1,TRBV6-6,.,TRBJ1-6,CASSIGTVKNSPLHF,TGTGCCAGCAGTATAGGGACAGTTAAAAATTCACCCCTCCACTTT
16,TRBD1,TRBV19,.,TRBJ2-2,CASRGDRGLGTGELFF,TGTGCCAGTAGGGGGGACAGGGGGCTGGGCACCGGGGAGCTGTTTTTT
13,.,TRBV2,.,TRBJ2-2,CASSGSVGGELFF,TGTGCCAGCAGTGGGAGTGTGGGTGGGGAGCTGTTTTTT
15,.,TRBV7-6,once,TRBJ1-3,CASSLGGPSGNTIYF,TGTGCCAGCAGCTTAGGGGGCCCCTCTGGAAACACCATATATTTT
13,.,TRBV5-1,.,TRBJ1-1,CASSFFTDRQAFF,TGCGCCAGCAGCTTTTTTACGGACAGACAAGCTTTCTTT
10,.,TRBV5-8,.,TRBJ1-1,CASSLPIPQF,TGTGCCAGCAGCCTCCCCATACCCCAGTTT
14,.,TRBV6-4,.,TRBJ1-5,CASSVGEGNQPQHF,TGTGCCAGCAGTGTGGGAGAGGGAAATCAGCCCCAGCATTTT
15,TRBD1,TRBV6-5,once,TRBJ2-7,CASSKGRTGAYEQYF,TGTGCCAGCAGTAAGGGGAGGACAGGGGCCTACGAGCAGTACTTC
14,.,TRBV6-5,.,TRBJ2-1,CASRPAGSYNEQFF,TGTGCCAGCAGACCCGCGGGTTCCTACAATGAGCAGTTCTTC
14,TRBD1,TRBV19,.,TRBJ2-2,CASRGQANTGELFF,TGTGCCAGCAGGGGACAGGCGAACACCGGGGAGCTGTTTTTT
14,TRBD1,TRBV5-4,.,TRBJ1-5,CASTDRGSNQPQHF,TGTGCCAGCACCGACAGGGGTAGCAATCAGCCCCAGCATTTT
18,TRBD2,TRBV28,.,TRBJ2-3,CASSPLAGGRTPTDTQYF,TGTGCCAGCAGCCCACTAGCGGGGGGGCGAACCCCCACAGATACGCAGTATTTT
15,.,TRBV19,once,TRBJ2-2,CASSTGLRLWGELFF,TGTGCCAGTAGTACGGGACTCCGGCTTTGGGGGGAGCTGTTTTTT
14,.,TRBV11-2,.,TRBJ1-2,CASSLGEINYGYTF,TGTGCCAGCAGCTTAGGGGAGATTAACTATGGCTACACCTTC
12,.,TRBV19,.,TRBJ1-1,CASRRQEGEAFF,TGTGCCAGTAGACGACAGGAAGGGGAAGCTTTCTTT
14,.,TRBV5-1,.,TRBJ1-1,CASNALWGDTEAFF,TGCGCCAGCAACGCCTTGTGGGGGGACACTGAAGCTTTCTTT
13,.,TRBV7-2,.,TRBJ2-1,CASSPQQVNEQFF,TGTGCCAGCAGCCCCCAACAAGTTAATGAGCAGTTCTTC